This T cell receptor (beta chain) was observed in a study of blood T cell repertoires in COVID-19. On this clone: Other DNA sequences in the same sample also yield this CDR3.

Sequencing was performed with immunoSEQ multiplex PCR; in TCRdb, only in-frame clones are kept and a portion is missing. The table has 110,000 to 150,000 clones, approximately 87% seen once. Deletions cut 0 bases from V and 2 bases from J, with 12 bases between. The CDR3 is 15 residues long. CDR1 is SGHNT and CDR2 is YYREEE in the germline V gene (reference sequence). The TCR sequence derives from a man aged 55-75 years who had recovered from COVID-19. Sequencing was done on a sample of PBMCs or T cells enriched from blood (not recorded which). This chain connects TRBV5-4 to TRBJ2-7, with a tentative D call TRBD2 (5 bases). In DNA form, the CDR3 reads TGTGCCAGCAGCTTGGGAGGGCTTAAAGCCTACGAGCAGTACTTC. It yields the protein CASSLGGLKAYEQYF.